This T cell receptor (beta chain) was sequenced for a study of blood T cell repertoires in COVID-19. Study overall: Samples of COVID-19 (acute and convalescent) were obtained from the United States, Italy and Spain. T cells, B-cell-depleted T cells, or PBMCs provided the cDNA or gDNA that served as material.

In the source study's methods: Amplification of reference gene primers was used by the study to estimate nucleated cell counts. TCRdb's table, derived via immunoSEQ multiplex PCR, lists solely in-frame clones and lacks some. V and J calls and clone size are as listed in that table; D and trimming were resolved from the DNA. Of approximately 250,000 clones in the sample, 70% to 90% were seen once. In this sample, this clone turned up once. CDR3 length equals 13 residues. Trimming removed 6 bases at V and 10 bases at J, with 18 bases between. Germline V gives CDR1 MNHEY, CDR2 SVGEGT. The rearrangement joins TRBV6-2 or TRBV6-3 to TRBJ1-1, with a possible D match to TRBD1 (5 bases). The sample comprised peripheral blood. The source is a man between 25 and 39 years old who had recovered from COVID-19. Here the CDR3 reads CASSPEGRGGAFF. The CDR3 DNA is TGTGCCAGCAGCCCTGAGGGGCGGGGGGGAGCTTTCTTT.